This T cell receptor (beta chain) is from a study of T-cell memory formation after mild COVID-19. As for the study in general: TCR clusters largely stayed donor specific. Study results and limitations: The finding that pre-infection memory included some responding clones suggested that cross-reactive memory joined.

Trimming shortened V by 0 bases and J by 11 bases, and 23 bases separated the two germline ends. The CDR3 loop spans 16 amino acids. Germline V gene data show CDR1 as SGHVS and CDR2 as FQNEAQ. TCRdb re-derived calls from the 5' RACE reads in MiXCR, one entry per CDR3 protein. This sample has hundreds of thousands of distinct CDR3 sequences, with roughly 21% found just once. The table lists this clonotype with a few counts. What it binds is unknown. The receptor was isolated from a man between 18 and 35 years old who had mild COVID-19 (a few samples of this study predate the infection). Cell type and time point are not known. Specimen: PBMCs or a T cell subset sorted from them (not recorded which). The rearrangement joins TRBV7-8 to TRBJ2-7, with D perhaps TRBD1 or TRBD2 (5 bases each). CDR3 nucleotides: TGTGCCAGCAGCTTAGCGCCGGGGACCGCGAAACGCGGAGAGTACTTC. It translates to CASSLAPGTAKRGEYF.